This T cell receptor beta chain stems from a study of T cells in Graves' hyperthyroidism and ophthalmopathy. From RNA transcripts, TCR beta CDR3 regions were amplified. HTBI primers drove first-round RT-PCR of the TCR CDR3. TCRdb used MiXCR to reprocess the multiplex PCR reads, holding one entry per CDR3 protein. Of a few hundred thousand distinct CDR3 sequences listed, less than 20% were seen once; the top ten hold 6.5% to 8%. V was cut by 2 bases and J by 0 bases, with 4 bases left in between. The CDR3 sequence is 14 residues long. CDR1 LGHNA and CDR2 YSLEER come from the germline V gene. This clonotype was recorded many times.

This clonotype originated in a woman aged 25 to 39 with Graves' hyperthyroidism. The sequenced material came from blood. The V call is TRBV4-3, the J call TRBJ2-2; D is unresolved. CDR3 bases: TGCGCCAGCAGCCAATCTTCGAACACCGGGGAGCTGTTTTTT. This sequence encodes CASSQSSNTGELFF.